This passage covers 31 T cell receptor beta chains from one sample sequenced in a study of blood T cell repertoires in COVID-19. The assay was immunoSEQ multiplex PCR, and TCRdb's table has in-frame clones only and misses some. Of 210,000 or so clones in the sample, 84% were seen once. The sample consisted of peripheral blood. Receptors were obtained from a woman aged 45-65 years with active or convalescent COVID-19.

This chain joins TRBV2 and TRBJ1-1, with D possibly being TRBD1 (6 bases). This CDR3 contains 13 residues. Germline V CDR1 and CDR2: SNHLY, FYNNEI. Trimming shortened V by 3 bases and J by 10 bases, and 15 bases separated the two germline ends. As DNA, the CDR3 is TGTGCCAGCAGTGATGCAGGGGTCGGGCGAGCTTTCTTT. Translating gives CASSDAGVGRAFF. Full variable domain (outside the CDR3, taken from reference TRBV2 and TRBJ1-1): EPEVTQTPSHQVTQMGQEVILRCVPISNHLYFYWYRQILGQKVEFLVSFYNNEISEKSEIFDDQFSVERPDGSNFTLKIRSTKLEDSAMYFCASSDAGVGRAFFGQGTRLTVV.

The DNA for the CDR3 is TGTGCCAGCAGCGTAGGAGCTAATTCACCCCTCCACTTT. Protein: CASSVGANSPLHF. The chain carries TRBV9 and TRBJ1-6, with D unresolved. Germline loops: CDR1 SGDLS, CDR2 YYNGEE. This CDR3 comprises 13 residues. The V gene lost 0 bases and the J gene lost 6 bases, with 4 bases spanning the gap.

The rearrangement joins TRBV2 to TRBJ1-5; D is unclear. The length of the CDR3 is 14 residues. Trimming took off 5 bases at V and 3 bases at J, with 11 bases between the two ends. Germline V gives CDR1 SNHLY, CDR2 FYNNEI. Here the CDR3 DNA reads TGTGCCAGCAGTATTAGGGAGTACAATCAGCCCCAGCATTTT. It encodes CASSIREYNQPQHF.

The CDR3 DNA sequence: TGTGCCAGCAGCTCGTTTTCGGGACAGGGAAACATTCAGTACTTC. Encoded protein: CASSSFSGQGNIQYF. The J gene is TRBJ2-4, the V gene TRBV5-8, with 9 bases that match TRBD1. V shed 3 bases, J shed 6 bases, and the junction held 7 bases outside the gene matches. CDR3 size: 15 residues. Germline V gene lookup returns CDR1 SGHTS and CDR2 YDEGEE.

The CDR3 sequence: CASSYQGQGSNQPQHF. Written as DNA, the CDR3 is TGTGCCAGCAGTTACCAGGGACAGGGGAGCAATCAGCCCCAGCATTTT. This rearrangement joins TRBV6-5 to TRBJ1-5, with 10 bases lining up with TRBD1. Looked up from germline, CDR1 is MNHEY and CDR2 is SVGAGI. V dropped 2 bases and J dropped 1; count of bases not matched to a gene: 2. The CDR3 sequence is 16 residues long.

In its sample, this clone was seen a few times. The chain has TRBV7-2 and TRBJ1-5; weak D call: TRBD1 (6 bases). The CDR3 totals 17 residues. CDR1 and CDR2 from the germline V gene are SGHTA and FQGNSA. The V gene lost 5 bases and the J gene lost 0 bases, with 17 bases spanning the gap. The CDR3 region has the DNA TGTGCCAGCAGCCCAAGGGGTCAGGGGTATAGCAATCAGCCCCAGCATTTT. The encoded protein is CASSPRGQGYSNQPQHF.

This sequence joins TRBV3-1 (or the pseudogene TRBV3-2) and TRBJ2-1; 14 positions agree with TRBD2. Germline lookup yields CDR1 LGHDT and CDR2 YNNKEL (reference sequence). The CDR3 contains 16 residues. Trimming cost V 5 bases and J 12 bases; bases outside gene matches: 12. DNA for the CDR3: TGTGCCAGCAGCTACGGGACTAGCGGGGGTCGGTCCGGGCAGTTCTTC. Its protein is CASSYGTSGGRSGQFF.

This clone showed up just a few times. The chain recombines TRBV6-5 with TRBJ2-7; D is undetermined. The CDR3 has 13 amino acids. Trimming shortened V by 5 bases and J by 6 bases, and 14 bases separated the two germline ends. From germline, CDR1 is MNHEY and CDR2 SVGAGI. CDR3 in amino acids: CASSPLASFEQYF. The CDR3 nucleotides read TGTGCCAGCAGTCCCCTTGCGTCGTTCGAGCAGTACTTC.

The chain is built from TRBV5-4 and TRBJ1-4, with 7 bases aligning to TRBD1. Germline V gene lookup returns CDR1 SGHNT and CDR2 YYREEE (reference sequence). J lost 3 bases, V lost 4 bases, and 6 bases had no gene match. The CDR3 spans 15 residues. CDR3 loop: CASSQRQGPNEKLFF. CDR3 nucleotide sequence: TGTGCCAGCAGCCAAAGACAGGGACCTAATGAAAAACTGTTTTTT.

The chain has TRBV18 and TRBJ2-2; no reliable D call. This CDR3 region has 14 residues. The germline CDR1 and CDR2 sequences are KGHSH and LQKENI. V was trimmed by 1 base and J by 4 bases, leaving 7 bases between them. CDR3 bases: TGTGCCAGCTCACCACTCCCGAGCACCGGGGAGCTGTTTTTT. As protein: CASSPLPSTGELFF.

The rearrangement uses TRBV7-3 and TRBJ1-1; the match to TRBD1 covers 9 bases. V lost 4 bases and J lost 5; bases outside the gene matches: 5. Germline V gene lookup returns CDR1 SGHTA and CDR2 FQGTGA. The CDR3 spans 14 residues. DNA of the CDR3: TGTGCCAGCAGCTCACAGGGGGCAGTGACTGAAGCTTTCTTT. Amino acids: CASSSQGAVTEAFF.

The chain uses TRBV19 and TRBJ1-2; D not certain. CDR3 size: 14 residues. The V gene lost 6 bases and the J gene lost 8 bases, with 19 bases spanning the gap. Per the germline V gene, CDR1 is LNHDA and CDR2 is SQIVND (reference sequence). The CDR3 DNA is TGTGCCAGTAGGAGTAATACGGTTCTCATGGGCTACACCTTC. This sequence encodes CASRSNTVLMGYTF.

The gene calls are TRBV6-5 and TRBJ2-7; the match to TRBD1 covers 7 bases. Looked up from germline, CDR1 is MNHEY and CDR2 is SVGAGI. The J segment lost 4 bases and the V segment lost 6 bases, leaving 6 bases of the junction unmatched. The length of the CDR3 is 13 residues. The CDR3 DNA reads TGTGCCAGCAGCCCCGGACAGGTATACGAGCAGTACGTC. Encoded protein: CASSPGQVYEQYV.

The chain carries TRBV11-2 and TRBJ2-6; D gene uncertain. The V gene lost 5 bases and the J gene lost 12 bases, with 14 bases spanning the gap. The CDR3 contains 13 residues. In germline, CDR1 is SGHAT, CDR2 FQNNGV. Written as DNA, the CDR3 is TGTGCCAGCAGCCGAATCCGAGGTTCCGTCCTGACTTTC. It is translated as CASSRIRGSVLTF. The variable domain in full, with the rest retrieved from reference TRBV11-2 and TRBJ2-6, is EAGVAQSPRYKIIEKRQSVAFWCNPISGHATLYWYQQILGQGPKLLIQFQNNGVVDDSQLPKDRFSAERLKGVDSTLKIQPAKLEDSAVYLCASSRIRGSVLTFGAGSRLTVL.

V is TRBV5-5 and J is TRBJ2-1; no firm D call. The CDR3 is made up of 18 amino acids. Per the germline V gene, CDR1 is SGHKS and CDR2 is YYEKEE (reference sequence). V lost 4 bases to trimming and J lost 1 base, with 21 bases between them. CDR3 loop: CASSPQNVATSSYNEQFF. CDR3 coding DNA: TGTGCCAGCAGCCCCCAAAATGTAGCTACTTCATCCTACAATGAGCAGTTCTTC.

This clone was seen a handful of times. This chain links TRBV6-1 with TRBJ1-2; no firm D call. This CDR3 has 14 residues. V lost 1 base to trimming and J lost 8 bases, with 14 bases between them. Germline V gene data show CDR1 as MNHNS and CDR2 as SASEGT. CDR3 residues: CASSEELWSLGYTF. The CDR3 coding sequence is TGTGCCAGCAGTGAAGAACTTTGGTCGCTAGGCTACACCTTC.

The chain links TRBV12-3 or TRBV12-4 to TRBJ1-1, with a possible D match to TRBD1 (6 bases). Trimming took 5 bases from V and 0 from J, leaving 7 bases between them. The CDR3 loop spans 13 amino acids. The DNA of the CDR3 is TGTGCCAGCAGTGGACAGCTGAACACTGAAGCTTTCTTT. It codes for CASSGQLNTEAFF.

The chain recombines TRBV5-1 with TRBJ2-3, with TRBD2 as a possible D gene (6 bases). This CDR3 region has 16 residues. The V end lost 0 bases, the J end lost 2 bases, and 13 bases lay between the germline ends. Germline V CDR1 and CDR2: SGHRS, YFSETQ. CDR3 residues: CASSLVLGLFTDTQYF. In DNA form, the CDR3 reads TGCGCCAGCAGCTTGGTCCTGGGACTTTTCACAGATACGCAGTATTTT.

In this sample, this clone turned up a few times. The chain carries TRBV27 and TRBJ2-7, with a weak D call TRBD2 (6 bases). CDR3 length: 12 amino acids. V was cut by 9 bases and J by 3 bases, with 12 bases left in between. Germline V gene data show CDR1 as MNHEY and CDR2 as SMNVEV (reference sequence). DNA for the CDR3: TGTGCCAGGGCGGGGACTCACTACGAGCAGTACGTC. It codes for CARAGTHYEQYV.

V and J are TRBV6-5 and TRBJ1-2; 10 nucleotides match TRBD1. Germline V CDR1 and CDR2: MNHEY, SVGAGI. The CDR3 length is 14 residues. The J segment lost 4 bases and the V segment lost 7 bases, leaving 6 bases of the junction unmatched. In nucleotides, the CDR3 is TGTGCCAGCAATGGACAGGGGGGAAGCTATGGCTACACCTTC. Protein product: CASNGQGGSYGYTF.

The table lists this clone with a few counts. Additional DNA sequences in this sample encode the identical CDR3. The chain is built from TRBV7-9 and TRBJ1-2; D perhaps matches TRBD1 (6 bases). V lost 5 bases and J lost 2, with 12 bases in between. The CDR3 has 14 amino acids. The germline gives CDR1 SEHNR, CDR2 FQNEAQ (reference sequence). The CDR3 spells CASSLGAGNYGYTF. DNA for the CDR3: TGTGCCAGCAGCCTGGGGGCAGGGAACTATGGCTACACCTTC. The whole variable domain, remainder taken from reference TRBV7-9 and TRBJ1-2, is DTGVSQNPRHKITKRGQNVTFRCDPISEHNRLYWYRQTLGQGPEFLTYFQNEAQLEKSRLLSDRFSAERPKGSFSTLEIQRTEQGDSAMYLCASSLGAGNYGYTFGSGTRLTVV.

The chain is built from TRBV24-1 and TRBJ2-7, with 8 bases matching TRBD2. V was pared by 4 bases and J by 3 bases, with 4 bases of the junction left unmatched. Germline V CDR1 and CDR2: KGHDR, SFDVKD. CDR3 length: 14 amino acids. The CDR3 reads CATSEARGGYEQYF. The DNA of the CDR3 is TGTGCCACCAGTGAAGCTCGGGGGGGCTACGAGCAGTACTTC.

The chain combines TRBV24-1 with TRBJ2-3; a possible D gene is TRBD2 (6 bases). V was trimmed by 3 bases and J by 13 bases, leaving 16 bases between them. Germline CDR1 reads KGHDR; CDR2 reads SFDVKD. CDR3 length equals 13 residues. CDR3 sequence reads: CATSDAGTFGEYF. The CDR3 coding sequence is TGTGCCACCAGTGATGCGGGGACTTTTGGAGAGTATTTT.

This chain links TRBV30 with TRBJ1-1; 7 bases align to TRBD1. The CDR3 extends over 14 amino acids. V lost 3 bases to trimming and J lost 2 bases; unmatched junction nucleotides: 6. Germline CDR1 reads GTSNPN; CDR2 reads SVGIG (reference sequence). The CDR3 protein is CAWRRTGLNTEAFF. The CDR3 bases are TGTGCCTGGAGAAGGACAGGACTAAACACTGAAGCTTTCTTT.

The chain links TRBV4-2 to TRBJ2-5; 7 bases are shared with TRBD2. The CDR3 is 14 amino acids. The germline V gene encodes CDR1 LGHNA and CDR2 YNFKEQ. Trimming cost V 1 base and J 5 bases; bases outside gene matches: 4. CDR3 sequence: CASSQAGRAETQYF. Written as DNA, the CDR3 is TGTGCCAGCAGCCAAGCGGGGAGGGCGGAGACCCAGTACTTC.

In DNA, the CDR3 is TGTGCCAGCAGCGTAGGTCTAGCCAAAAACATTCAGTACTTC. Amino acid sequence: CASSVGLAKNIQYF. This chain connects TRBV9 to TRBJ2-4; D uncertain. CDR1 and CDR2 from the germline V gene are SGDLS and YYNGEE. Between the trimmed V and J ends, which lost 0 bases and 0 bases, there was a span of 4 bases. The CDR3 runs 14 residues.

The V gene is TRBV12-3 or TRBV12-4, the J gene TRBJ1-5; no clear D. Trimming took 6 bases from V and 5 from J, leaving 8 bases between them. The CDR3 sequence is 12 residues long. CDR3 sequence: CASSPTDQPQHF. The CDR3 DNA reads as TGTGCCAGCAGCCCAACAGATCAGCCCCAGCATTTT.

J is TRBJ2-3 and V is TRBV5-1; 7 positions agree with TRBD2. The CDR3 extends over 15 amino acids. CDR1 SGHRS and CDR2 YFSETQ come from the germline V gene. Trimming cost V 0 bases and J 2 bases; bases outside gene matches: 3. CDR3 amino acids: CASSLASGSTDTQYF. The CDR3 DNA reads TGCGCCAGCAGCTTGGCTAGCGGATCCACAGATACGCAGTATTTT. Looking up the rest from reference TRBV5-1 and TRBJ2-3 gives the full variable domain: KAGVTQTPRYLIKTRGQQVTLSCSPISGHRSVSWYQQTPGQGLQFLFEYFSETQRNKGNFPGRFSGRQFSNSRSEMNVSTLELGDSALYLCASSLASGSTDTQYFGPGTRLTVL.

V and J are TRBV12-5 and TRBJ1-3, with D hard to call. With 2 bases removed from V and 2 bases from J, the gap between germline ends came to 10 bases. Germline values: CDR1 LGHNT, CDR2 FRNRAP. The CDR3 covers 15 residues. The CDR3 DNA reads TGTGCTAGTGGTTTGCGGGGTGACGCTGGAAACACCATATATTTT. Its protein product is CASGLRGDAGNTIYF.

This clone was counted a single time. The chain is built from TRBV11-2 and TRBJ1-5, with TRBD1 identical over 7 bases. V lost 3 bases and J lost 7; bases outside the gene matches: 6. The CDR3 covers 14 residues. Germline V gene data show CDR1 as SGHAT and CDR2 as FQNNGV. The CDR3, as DNA: TGTGCCAGCAGCTTTGACAGGACAGGACAGCCCCAGCATTTT. Residues: CASSFDRTGQPQHF.

The CDR3 spells CASSILGGAGETQYF. CDR3 sequence (DNA): TGTGCCAGCAGCATCCTCGGGGGGGCTGGAGAGACCCAGTACTTC. This rearrangement joins TRBV9 to TRBJ2-5, with 8 bases that match TRBD2. This CDR3 is built from 15 residues. V shed 4 bases and J 4 bases; nucleotides not matched to a gene: 9. Germline CDR1 SGDLS, CDR2 YYNGEE.